Reported below is one TCR beta chain. These data are taken from a study of blood T cell repertoires in COVID-19. The overall study: Samples came from the United States, Italy and Spain, spanning acute and convalescent COVID-19. T cells, B-cell-depleted T cells, or PBMCs provided the cDNA or gDNA that served as material.

Per the authors' pipeline: Estimates of nucleated cell counts were drawn from the amplification of reference gene primers. Profiled with immunoSEQ multiplex PCR; TCRdb holds only in-frame clones, not every one. The DNA gave D and trimming, while V, J and clone size come from that table. In the table there are over 70,000 clones, 80% of which are singletons. V trimming: 5 bases; J trimming: 7 bases; junction bases outside the gene matches: 5. This CDR3 spans 14 amino acids. Germline CDR1 MNHEY, CDR2 SVGEGT. This clonotype originated in a woman aged 70-85 years with acute or convalescent COVID-19. This sequence joins TRBV6-2 or TRBV6-3 and TRBJ1-6, with TRBD1 matching over 7 bases. The sequencing sample was made of peripheral blood. CDR3 nucleotides: TGTGCCAGCAGTGGGCAGACAGGGAATTCACCCCTCCACTTT. Residues: CASSGQTGNSPLHF.